This TCR beta chain is drawn from a study of OX40 agonist ivuxolimab in advanced cancers. At the level of the study: Head and neck, renal cell, melanoma or hepatocellular carcinoma were the cancers that dose-escalation patients had.

The CDR3 runs to 13 residues. The V gene lost 4 bases and the J gene lost 3 bases, with 9 bases spanning the gap. In germline, CDR1 is SEHNR, CDR2 FQNEAQ (reference sequence). The method was immunoSEQ multiplex PCR; TCRdb's version includes in-frame clones alone and lacks a portion of them. The sample shows approximately 25,000 clones, 60% to 80% of them seen only once. The sampling schedule covered blood at baseline, cycle 4 day 1, and cycle 7 day 1. The source material was CD4+ or CD8+ T cells sorted from blood, sampled in a trial of the OX40 agonist ivuxolimab. J is TRBJ1-1 and V is TRBV7-9; D is unclear. This receptor was identified in an adult with an advanced solid tumor such as melanoma, head and neck, liver or kidney cancer. This CDR3 is CASSSRRYTEAFF. In DNA, the CDR3 is TGTGCCAGCAGCTCGCGGCGGTACACTGAAGCTTTCTTT. The whole variable domain, remainder taken from reference TRBV7-9 and TRBJ1-1, is DTGVSQNPRHKITKRGQNVTFRCDPISEHNRLYWYRQTLGQGPEFLTYFQNEAQLEKSRLLSDRFSAERPKGSFSTLEIQRTEQGDSAMYLCASSSRRYTEAFFGQGTRLTVV.